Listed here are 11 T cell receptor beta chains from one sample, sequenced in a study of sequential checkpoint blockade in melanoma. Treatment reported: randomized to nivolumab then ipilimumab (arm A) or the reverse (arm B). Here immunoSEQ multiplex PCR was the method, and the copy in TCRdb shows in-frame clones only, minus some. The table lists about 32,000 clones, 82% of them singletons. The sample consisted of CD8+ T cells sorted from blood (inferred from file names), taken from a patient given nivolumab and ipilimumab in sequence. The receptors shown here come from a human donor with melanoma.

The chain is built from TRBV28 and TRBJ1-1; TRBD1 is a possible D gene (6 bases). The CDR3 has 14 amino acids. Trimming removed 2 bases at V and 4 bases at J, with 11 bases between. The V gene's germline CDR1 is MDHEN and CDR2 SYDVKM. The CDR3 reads CASSLKVRGTEAFF. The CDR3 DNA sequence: TGTGCCAGCAGTTTAAAGGTCAGGGGCACTGAAGCTTTCTTT.

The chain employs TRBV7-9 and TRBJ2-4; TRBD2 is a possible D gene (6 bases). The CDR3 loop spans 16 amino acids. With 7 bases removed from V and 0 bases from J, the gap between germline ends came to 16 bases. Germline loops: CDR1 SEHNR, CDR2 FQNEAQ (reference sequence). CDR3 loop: CASTGGGGVAKNIQYF. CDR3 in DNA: TGTGCCAGCACCGGGGGTGGCGGGGTAGCCAAAAACATTCAGTACTTC.

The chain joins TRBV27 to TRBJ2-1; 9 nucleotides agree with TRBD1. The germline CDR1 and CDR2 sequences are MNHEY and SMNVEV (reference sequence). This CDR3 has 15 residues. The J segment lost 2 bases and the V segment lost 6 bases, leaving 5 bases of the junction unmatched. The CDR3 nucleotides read TGTGCCAGCAGCCCGGGACAGGGACCCTACAATGAGCAGTTCTTC. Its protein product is CASSPGQGPYNEQFF.

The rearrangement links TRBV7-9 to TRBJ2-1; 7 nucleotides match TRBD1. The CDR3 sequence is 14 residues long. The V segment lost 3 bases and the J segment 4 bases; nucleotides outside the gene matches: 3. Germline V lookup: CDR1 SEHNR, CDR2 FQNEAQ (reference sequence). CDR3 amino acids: CASSFDRDYNEQFF. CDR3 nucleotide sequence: TGTGCCAGCAGCTTTGACAGGGATTACAATGAGCAGTTCTTC.

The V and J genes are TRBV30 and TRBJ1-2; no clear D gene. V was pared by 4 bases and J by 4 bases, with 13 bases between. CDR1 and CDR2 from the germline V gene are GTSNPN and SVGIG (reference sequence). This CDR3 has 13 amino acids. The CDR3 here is CAWMGSSPYGYTF. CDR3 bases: TGTGCCTGGATGGGGAGTAGCCCCTATGGCTACACCTTC.

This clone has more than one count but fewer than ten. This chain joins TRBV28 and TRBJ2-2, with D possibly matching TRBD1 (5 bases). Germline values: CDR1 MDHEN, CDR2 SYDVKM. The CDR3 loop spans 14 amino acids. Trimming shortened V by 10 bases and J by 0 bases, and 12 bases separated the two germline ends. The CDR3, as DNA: TGTGCCATCACGGACATTTCGAACACCGGGGAGCTGTTTTTT. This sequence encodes CAITDISNTGELFF.

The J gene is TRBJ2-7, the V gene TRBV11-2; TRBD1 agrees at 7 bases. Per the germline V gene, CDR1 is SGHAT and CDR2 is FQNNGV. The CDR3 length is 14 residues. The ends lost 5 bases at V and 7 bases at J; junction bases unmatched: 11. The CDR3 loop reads CASSTRQGGREQYF. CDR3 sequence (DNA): TGTGCCAGCAGCACCCGACAGGGCGGTAGGGAGCAGTACTTC.

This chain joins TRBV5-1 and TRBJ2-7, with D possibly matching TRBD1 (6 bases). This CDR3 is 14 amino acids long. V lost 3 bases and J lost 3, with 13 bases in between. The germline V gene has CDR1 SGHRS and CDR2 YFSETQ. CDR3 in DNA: TGCGCCAGCAGCTCACCGGGACATAGCTACGAGCAGTACTTC. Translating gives CASSSPGHSYEQYF.

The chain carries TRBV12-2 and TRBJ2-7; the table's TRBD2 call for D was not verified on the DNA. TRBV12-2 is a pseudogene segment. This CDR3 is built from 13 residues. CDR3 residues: CASRLGLADLQYF. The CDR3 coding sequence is TGTGCAAGTCGCTTGGGGCTAGCGGACCTACAGTACTTC.

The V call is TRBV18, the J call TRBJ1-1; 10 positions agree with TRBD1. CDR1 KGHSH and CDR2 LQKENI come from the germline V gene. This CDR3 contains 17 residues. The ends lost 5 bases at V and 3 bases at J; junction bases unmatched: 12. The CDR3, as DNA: TGTGCCAGCTCAGCTACAGACAGGGGGCATGAGGACACTGAAGCTTTCTTT. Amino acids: CASSATDRGHEDTEAFF.

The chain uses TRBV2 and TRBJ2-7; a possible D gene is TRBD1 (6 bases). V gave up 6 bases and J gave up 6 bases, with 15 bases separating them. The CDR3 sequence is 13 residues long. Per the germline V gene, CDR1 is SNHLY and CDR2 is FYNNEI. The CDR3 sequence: CASRWTAPGEQYF. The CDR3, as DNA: TGTGCCAGCAGGTGGACAGCCCCGGGCGAGCAGTACTTC. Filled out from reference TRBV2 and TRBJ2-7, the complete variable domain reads EPEVTQTPSHQVTQMGQEVILRCVPISNHLYFYWYRQILGQKVEFLVSFYNNEISEKSEIFDDQFSVERPDGSNFTLKIRSTKLEDSAMYFCASRWTAPGEQYFGPGTRLTVT.